This is a list of T cell receptor beta chains from one sample in a study of beta chain features in type 1 diabetes. Clones were read by immunoSEQ multiplex PCR, and TCRdb kept only the in-frame ones, dropping some. The data contain more than 150,000 clones, less than 15% of them seen just once; the ten biggest clones take up 0.62%. Sequencing used central memory CD4+ T cells from blood. Receptor source: a woman aged 18-30 years in good health. Each CDR3 is given with its conserved first and last residue. The D gene is left open where the match is weak. Clone size is stated in some rows and not others, as once, few, many or a class when expanded.

clone_size: .; v_call: TRBV5-4; j_call: TRBJ2-7; d_call: .; cdr3_nt: TGTGCCAGCAGCGTCTTCTCAGGAAGAGAGCAGTACTTC; cdr3_aa: CASSVFSGREQYF
clone_size: few; v_call: TRBV18; j_call: TRBJ2-7; d_call: TRBD1; cdr3_nt: TGTGCCAGCTCACCCGGGACAGGGGGGCACTACGAGCAGTACTTC; cdr3_aa: CASSPGTGGHYEQYF
clone_size: few; v_call: TRBV4-1; j_call: TRBJ1-1; d_call: .; cdr3_nt: TGCGCCAGCAGCCAGAGCACAGGGAGACTGAACACTGAAGCTTTCTTT; cdr3_aa: CASSQSTGRLNTEAFF
clone_size: .; v_call: TRBV7-9; j_call: TRBJ2-5; d_call: TRBD2; cdr3_nt: TGTGCCAGCAGCTTTCGAGGACTAGCGCAAGAGACCCAGTACTTC; cdr3_aa: CASSFRGLAQETQYF
clone_size: few; v_call: TRBV23-1; j_call: TRBJ1-5; d_call: TRBD1; cdr3_nt: TGCGCCAGCAGTCCCAGATATGGACAGGGGCCCTGCAGCAATCAGCCCCAGCATTTT; cdr3_aa: CASSPRYGQGPCSNQPQHF
clone_size: .; v_call: TRBV7-9; j_call: TRBJ2-7; d_call: TRBD1; cdr3_nt: TGTGCCAGCAGCTTACGTAGCGGACAGGGATACGAGCAGTACTTC; cdr3_aa: CASSLRSGQGYEQYF
clone_size: .; v_call: TRBV5-1; j_call: TRBJ2-7; d_call: TRBD2; cdr3_nt: TGCGCCAGCAGCACCGCTAGCGGGAGGGCCGAAGAGCAGTACTTC; cdr3_aa: CASSTASGRAEEQYF
clone_size: .; v_call: TRBV28; j_call: TRBJ2-1; d_call: TRBD1; cdr3_nt: TGTGCCAGCCGGACAGGCTTCTACAATGAGCAGTTCTTC; cdr3_aa: CASRTGFYNEQFF
clone_size: few; v_call: TRBV5-1; j_call: TRBJ2-1; d_call: TRBD2; cdr3_nt: TGCGCCAGCAGGGTTGGCGGGGGTACCTACAATGAGCAGTTCTTC; cdr3_aa: CASRVGGGTYNEQFF
clone_size: .; v_call: TRBV30; j_call: TRBJ2-7; d_call: TRBD1; cdr3_nt: TGTGCCTGGAGTGTAAGGACAGGGGGCCGTTCCGGAGTGTATGAGCAGTACTTC; cdr3_aa: CAWSVRTGGRSGVYEQYF
clone_size: .; v_call: TRBV18; j_call: TRBJ1-1; d_call: .; cdr3_nt: TGTGCCAGCTCACCACTGACGGGACATGAAGCTTTCTTT; cdr3_aa: CASSPLTGHEAFF
clone_size: few; v_call: TRBV2; j_call: TRBJ2-7; d_call: TRBD2; cdr3_nt: TGTGCCAGCATTAAGGGACTAGCGGGAGTGCCCGAGCAGTACTTC; cdr3_aa: CASIKGLAGVPEQYF
clone_size: few; v_call: TRBV19; j_call: TRBJ2-5; d_call: .; cdr3_nt: TGTGCCAGTAGTACCCAGGGTAGGGGCGAGACCCAGTACTTC; cdr3_aa: CASSTQGRGETQYF
clone_size: few; v_call: TRBV5-6; j_call: TRBJ2-3; d_call: .; cdr3_nt: TGTGCCAGCAGCTTGGGTTTCAGAACAGATACGCAGTATTTT; cdr3_aa: CASSLGFRTDTQYF
clone_size: .; v_call: TRBV27; j_call: TRBJ1-1; d_call: .; cdr3_nt: TGTGCCAGCAATAGTCAGGGAGGCACTGAAGCTTTCTTT; cdr3_aa: CASNSQGGTEAFF
clone_size: many; v_call: TRBV2; j_call: TRBJ2-3; d_call: TRBD2; cdr3_nt: TGTGCCAGCAGTGAGGGACTAAACACAGATACGCAGTATTTT; cdr3_aa: CASSEGLNTDTQYF
clone_size: few; v_call: TRBV15; j_call: TRBJ2-5; d_call: TRBD2; cdr3_nt: TGTGCCTCCTCCGGGGGGGCTTTTAGAGAGACCCAGTACTTC; cdr3_aa: CASSGGAFRETQYF
clone_size: .; v_call: TRBV18; j_call: TRBJ1-5; d_call: .; cdr3_nt: TGTGCCAGCTCACCAAGGAGCGTGGAGGGGCCCCAGCATTTT; cdr3_aa: CASSPRSVEGPQHF
clone_size: .; v_call: TRBV2; j_call: TRBJ1-4; d_call: .; cdr3_nt: TGTGCCAGCATAGACTGGAGTAATGAAAAACTGTTTTTT; cdr3_aa: CASIDWSNEKLFF
clone_size: .; v_call: TRBV4-2; j_call: TRBJ2-1; d_call: TRBD2; cdr3_nt: TGTGCCAGCAGCCCGACTAGCGGCTCCTACAATGAGCAGTTCTTC; cdr3_aa: CASSPTSGSYNEQFF
clone_size: few; v_call: TRBV28; j_call: TRBJ1-1; d_call: TRBD1; cdr3_nt: TGTGCCAGCAGTCAACAGGGGTGGTTGGACACTGAAGCTTTCTTT; cdr3_aa: CASSQQGWLDTEAFF
clone_size: .; v_call: TRBV21-1; j_call: TRBJ2-7; d_call: .; cdr3_nt: TGTGCCAGCAGCAAAGCGCTTTGCAGGTACTACGAGCAGTACTTC; cdr3_aa: CASSKALCRYYEQYF
clone_size: .; v_call: TRBV28; j_call: TRBJ2-3; d_call: .; cdr3_nt: TGTGCCAGCAGCGAGCGGGACAATTTCATGACAGATACGCAGTATTTT; cdr3_aa: CASSERDNFMTDTQYF
clone_size: .; v_call: TRBV2; j_call: TRBJ2-7; d_call: TRBD1; cdr3_nt: TGTGCCAGCAGTGGACAGGGGAGCTCCTACGAGCAGTACTTC; cdr3_aa: CASSGQGSSYEQYF
clone_size: few; v_call: TRBV19; j_call: TRBJ1-5; d_call: TRBD1; cdr3_nt: TGTGCCAGTTCAAACAGGGGTATGGGACAGCCCCAGCATTTT; cdr3_aa: CASSNRGMGQPQHF
clone_size: .; v_call: TRBV29-1; j_call: TRBJ2-1; d_call: .; cdr3_nt: TGCAGCGGTGCTAGCCTCTCCTACAATGAGCAGTTCTTC; cdr3_aa: CSGASLSYNEQFF
clone_size: .; v_call: TRBV7-7; j_call: TRBJ2-7; d_call: .; cdr3_nt: TGTGCTAGCAGCTTAGGGCCAGGGGCGCAGTACGAGCAGTACTTC; cdr3_aa: CASSLGPGAQYEQYF
clone_size: .; v_call: TRBV7-2; j_call: TRBJ2-1; d_call: TRBD2; cdr3_nt: TGTGCCAGCAGCTTACCGGGAGGGACCTACAATGAGCAGTTCTTC; cdr3_aa: CASSLPGGTYNEQFF
clone_size: .; v_call: TRBV27; j_call: TRBJ2-6; d_call: .; cdr3_nt: TGTGCCAGCAGTTTAACTGGGGCGGGGAGCTCTGGGGCCAACGTCCTGACTTTC; cdr3_aa: CASSLTGAGSSGANVLTF
clone_size: .; v_call: TRBV30; j_call: TRBJ2-1; d_call: .; cdr3_nt: TGTGCCTGGAGGAACATGTTAGGCAGGGGAGATGAGCAGTTCTTC; cdr3_aa: CAWRNMLGRGDEQFF
clone_size: few; v_call: TRBV30; j_call: TRBJ1-2; d_call: .; cdr3_nt: TGTGCCTGGAGTGTGAAGGGAGATAACTATGGCTACACCTTC; cdr3_aa: CAWSVKGDNYGYTF
clone_size: .; v_call: TRBV5-6; j_call: TRBJ2-7; d_call: TRBD1; cdr3_nt: TGTGCCAGCAGCTCCCCACTAAGGACAGGGGAGGACGAGCAGTACTTC; cdr3_aa: CASSSPLRTGEDEQYF
clone_size: .; v_call: TRBV9; j_call: TRBJ2-3; d_call: .; cdr3_nt: TGTGCCAGCAGCGCTCCACCGGCAGATACGCAGTATTTT; cdr3_aa: CASSAPPADTQYF
clone_size: .; v_call: TRBV28; j_call: TRBJ2-7; d_call: .; cdr3_nt: TGTGCCAGCAGTCCGCACACAGCTACCTACGAGCAGTACTTC; cdr3_aa: CASSPHTATYEQYF
clone_size: few; v_call: TRBV5-1; j_call: TRBJ2-1; d_call: TRBD2; cdr3_nt: TGCGCCAGCAGTCGAGGACTAGCCACCTACAATGAGCAGTTCTTC; cdr3_aa: CASSRGLATYNEQFF
clone_size: .; v_call: TRBV2; j_call: TRBJ2-3; d_call: TRBD2; cdr3_nt: TGTGCCAGCAAAAGACTAGCGGGAGAGGGTACAGATACGCAGTATTTT; cdr3_aa: CASKRLAGEGTDTQYF
clone_size: .; v_call: TRBV19; j_call: TRBJ1-5; d_call: .; cdr3_nt: TGTGCCAGTAGTACTCCCGGAAGACGGCTAGGAAATCAGCCCCAGCATTTT; cdr3_aa: CASSTPGRRLGNQPQHF
clone_size: few; v_call: TRBV15; j_call: TRBJ2-5; d_call: TRBD2; cdr3_nt: TGTGCCACCAGCCGAGGATATTTTAGCGGGACTCAAGAGACCCAGTACTTC; cdr3_aa: CATSRGYFSGTQETQYF
clone_size: .; v_call: TRBV10-3; j_call: TRBJ2-7; d_call: TRBD2; cdr3_nt: TGTGCCATCAGTGACATTGGCGGGGGGTCCTACGAGCAGTACTTC; cdr3_aa: CAISDIGGGSYEQYF
clone_size: few; v_call: TRBV5-1; j_call: TRBJ2-7; d_call: .; cdr3_nt: TGCGCCAGCAGCTCGAGGAGCCAAGACTACGAGCAGTACTTC; cdr3_aa: CASSSRSQDYEQYF
clone_size: .; v_call: TRBV23-1; j_call: TRBJ2-7; d_call: TRBD2; cdr3_nt: TGCGCCAGCAGTCAATGGAGGGAGGGCCCCTACGAGCAGTACTTC; cdr3_aa: CASSQWREGPYEQYF